These 8 T cell receptor beta chains share one sample of origin, sequenced in a study of blood T cell repertoires in COVID-19. Sequencing was performed with immunoSEQ multiplex PCR; in TCRdb, only in-frame clones are kept and a portion is missing. The sample includes 150,000 to 200,000 clones, around nine tenths of them seen just once. Specimen: peripheral blood. Every receptor here comes from a human donor in a cohort sampled during active COVID-19.

The rearrangement joins TRBV5-1 to TRBJ1-6; possibly TRBD1 for D (5 bases). The CDR3 loop spans 15 amino acids. Trimming cost V 0 bases and J 10 bases, with 14 bases left between them. Germline values: CDR1 SGHRS, CDR2 YFSETQ. The CDR3 nucleotides are TGCGCCAGCAGCTTGGGTTCCAGGGTGGAATCACCCCTCCACTTT. As protein: CASSLGSRVESPLHF. The variable domain in full, with the rest retrieved from reference TRBV5-1 and TRBJ1-6, is KAGVTQTPRYLIKTRGQQVTLSCSPISGHRSVSWYQQTPGQGLQFLFEYFSETQRNKGNFPGRFSGRQFSNSRSEMNVSTLELGDSALYLCASSLGSRVESPLHFGNGTRLTVT.

The CDR3 region is CASSIGFGNGYTF. Here the CDR3 DNA reads TGTGCCAGTAGTATAGGGTTCGGGAATGGCTACACCTTC. The chain recombines TRBV19 with TRBJ1-2; no reliable D call. The CDR3 sequence is 13 residues long. Trimming cost V 1 base and J 6 bases, with 9 bases left between them. Germline V gives CDR1 LNHDA, CDR2 SQIVND (reference sequence).

This clone has just one count. The rearrangement joins TRBV5-6 to TRBJ2-1; TRBD1 aligns across 10 bases. Germline loops: CDR1 SGHDT, CDR2 YYEEEE. V gave up 3 bases and J gave up 2 bases; unmatched junction bases: 5. The CDR3 has 16 residues. The CDR3 reads CASSSRDRGTYNEQFF. The CDR3 region has the DNA TGTGCCAGCAGCTCCCGGGACAGGGGAACCTACAATGAGCAGTTCTTC.

The V gene is TRBV2, the J gene TRBJ1-2; weak D call: TRBD1 (6 bases). Trimming stripped 2 bases from V and 8 bases from J, with 18 bases between. Germline V gene sequence: CDR1 SNHLY, CDR2 FYNNEI. This CDR3 is built from 15 residues. In DNA form, the CDR3 reads TGTGCCAGCAGTGAAATTTTCCAACCAGGGGAGGGCTACACCTTC. Protein sequence: CASSEIFQPGEGYTF. Supplemented by reference TRBV2 and TRBJ1-2, the full variable domain reads EPEVTQTPSHQVTQMGQEVILRCVPISNHLYFYWYRQILGQKVEFLVSFYNNEISEKSEIFDDQFSVERPDGSNFTLKIRSTKLEDSAMYFCASSEIFQPGEGYTFGSGTRLTVV.

This chain links TRBV9 with TRBJ2-6, with 8 bases that match TRBD2. The CDR3 length is 18 residues. Looked up from germline, CDR1 is SGDLS and CDR2 is YYNGEE. With V trimmed by 3 bases and J by 1 base, 9 bases remained unmatched. DNA of the CDR3: TGTGCCAGCAGCGGGAAGGTAGCGGGAAAATCTGGGGCCAACGTCCTGACTTTC. Its translation is CASSGKVAGKSGANVLTF.

V and J are TRBV6-5 and TRBJ2-3, with D perhaps TRBD1 (6 bases). V was cut by 7 bases and J by 4 bases, with 12 bases left in between. The germline V gene encodes CDR1 MNHEY and CDR2 SVGAGI. There are 13 residues in the CDR3. The CDR3 sequence is CASTVQGADTQYF. The DNA of the CDR3 is TGTGCCAGCACCGTACAGGGTGCAGATACGCAGTATTTT.

In nucleotides, the CDR3 is TGTGCCAGCAGCTCACAGGGTCTTCATAGCTACACCTTC. Translated, it gives CASSSQGLHSYTF. The chain employs TRBV11-2 and TRBJ1-2; weak D call: TRBD1 (6 bases). There are 13 residues in the CDR3. Germline loops: CDR1 SGHAT, CDR2 FQNNGV. The V end was cut by 4 bases, the J end by 9 bases, with 15 bases between.

The rearrangement links TRBV19 to TRBJ1-4, with 11 bases aligning to TRBD1. Germline values: CDR1 LNHDA, CDR2 SQIVND (reference sequence). V was pared by 5 bases and J by 13 bases, with 6 bases of the junction left unmatched. CDR3 length: 13 amino acids. In nucleotides, the CDR3 is TGTGCCAGTAGTGGAACCGGGACAGGGGGACTGTTTTTT. It yields the protein CASSGTGTGGLFF.